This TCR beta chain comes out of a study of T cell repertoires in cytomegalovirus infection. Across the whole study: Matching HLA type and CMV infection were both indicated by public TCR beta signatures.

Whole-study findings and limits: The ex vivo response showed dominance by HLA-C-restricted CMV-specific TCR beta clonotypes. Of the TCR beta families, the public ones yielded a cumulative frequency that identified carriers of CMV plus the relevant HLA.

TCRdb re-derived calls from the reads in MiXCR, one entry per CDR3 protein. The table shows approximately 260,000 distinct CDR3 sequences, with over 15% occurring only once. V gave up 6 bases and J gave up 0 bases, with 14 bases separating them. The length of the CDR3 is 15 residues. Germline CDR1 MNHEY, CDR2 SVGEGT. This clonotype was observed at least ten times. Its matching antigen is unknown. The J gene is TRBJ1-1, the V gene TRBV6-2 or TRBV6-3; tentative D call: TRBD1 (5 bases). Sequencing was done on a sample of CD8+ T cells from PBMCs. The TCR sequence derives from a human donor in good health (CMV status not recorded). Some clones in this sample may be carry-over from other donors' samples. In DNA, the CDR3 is TGTGCCAGCAGCCGGGACCACGTCATGAACACTGAAGCTTTCTTT. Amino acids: CASSRDHVMNTEAFF.